This TCR beta chain was profiled in a study of CD8 T cells in Susac syndrome. Treatment-naive patients with stable or active relapsing-remitting disease served as multiple sclerosis controls. The CDR3 extends over 18 amino acids. Trimming removed 4 bases at V and 5 bases at J, with 24 bases between. Germline V gives CDR1 MGHRA, CDR2 YSYEKL. An amount of RNA that ranged from roughly 0.45 to 1 ug was reverse transcribed with random hexamers. TCRdb used MiXCR to reprocess the immunoSEQ multiplex PCR reads, holding one entry per CDR3 protein. The sample contains 200,000 to 300,000 distinct CDR3 sequences, 80% to 95% of which appear only once.

This rearrangement joins TRBV4-1 to TRBJ2-1; D remains unclear. The clonotype comes from a human donor with multiple sclerosis. Sequences were obtained from CD4+ T cells from PBMCs. The CDR3 DNA sequence: TGCGCCAGCAGCCGAAGGAGTGGACCTACCCTTCGGGACAATGAGCAGTTCTTC. Its protein product is CASSRRSGPTLRDNEQFF.